The rows below give T cell receptor beta chains drawn from one sample of a study of T cell responses to AZD1222 COVID-19 vaccine. The assay was immunoSEQ multiplex PCR, and TCRdb's table has in-frame clones only and misses some. The sample gives under 110,000 clones, roughly 90% of which show up once; approximately 16% is in the top ten. Sequences were derived from peripheral blood, sampled on day 0 of AZD1222 vaccination. These receptors were obtained from an adult in good health. CDR3s include the opening cysteine and the closing phenylalanine or tryptophan. A D gene is named only where the DNA matches it firmly. A row's size may be missing; if present it is once, few, many or a size class.

V,size,J,D,DNA,CDR3
TRBV19,once,TRBJ1-6,TRBD1,TGTGCCAGTAGTCTTGACAGGGGAATGAATTCACCCCTCCACTTT,CASSLDRGMNSPLHF
TRBV12-5,.,TRBJ1-5,.,TGTGCTAGTGGTTTGGGCGTGGACGCCAGTCAGCCCCAGCATTTT,CASGLGVDASQPQHF
TRBV15,.,TRBJ2-1,TRBD2,TGTGCCACCAGCAGAGGTAGCGGGAGTGGTAACAATGAGCAGTTCTTC,CATSRGSGSGNNEQFF
TRBV12-3/TRBV12-4,.,TRBJ2-1,.,TGTGCCAGCAGTTCGTTGGGACCCAATGAGCAGTTCTTC,CASSSLGPNEQFF
TRBV27,.,TRBJ2-7,TRBD1,TGTGCCAGCAGTTTTTATGGGACAGGCCCCTACGAGCAGTACTTC,CASSFYGTGPYEQYF
TRBV12-3/TRBV12-4,.,TRBJ1-1,.,TGTGCCAGCATGAACACTGAAGCTTTCTTT,CASMNTEAFF
TRBV29-1,few,TRBJ2-7,.,TGCAGCGTTGACCAAGGCTACGAGCAGTACTTC,CSVDQGYEQYF
TRBV2,.,TRBJ2-3,TRBD1,TGTGCCAGCAGGCGGACAGGGCTCGGGACAGATACGCAGTATTTT,CASRRTGLGTDTQYF
TRBV28,.,TRBJ1-2,.,TGTGCCAGCAGTTCCTCGCTATACTATGGCTACACCTTC,CASSSSLYYGYTF
TRBV6-5,once,TRBJ2-2,.,TGTGCCAGCAGTTACAGGCGGGACACCGGGGAGCTGTTTTTT,CASSYRRDTGELFF
TRBV7-8,.,TRBJ1-2,.,TGTGCCAGCAGCTTAGAGTATTCGCGTAACTATGGCTACACCTTC,CASSLEYSRNYGYTF
TRBV3-1/TRBV3-2,.,TRBJ1-2,.,TGTGCCAGCAGCCAAGAGTACCTTAACTATGGCTACACCTTC,CASSQEYLNYGYTF
TRBV5-1,once,TRBJ1-2,.,TGCGCCAGCAGCTTGGTCTCGAGTGGTCCGTATGGCTACACCTTC,CASSLVSSGPYGYTF
TRBV7-2,.,TRBJ1-3,.,TGTGCCAGCAGCTTAGAAGCCGGAATCTCTGGAAACACCATATATTTT,CASSLEAGISGNTIYF